This TCR beta chain derives from a study of regulatory T cells in long-lasting Graves disease. Study-wide findings and caveats: Newly diagnosed Graves' patients had higher TCR diversity than persistent ones.

Time point defined: newly diagnosed GD, antithyroid drugs for less than 3 months. RNA isolated from PBMCs was used to make the TCR library. Researchers made TCR beta libraries by using iRepertoire HTBI primers and running Arm-PCR on CDR3 regions. TCRdb used MiXCR to reprocess the multiplex PCR reads, holding one entry per CDR3 protein. The sample lists fewer than 500,000 distinct CDR3 sequences; 15% to 20% were seen once. V lost 2 bases and J lost 2; bases outside the gene matches: 6. The germline V gene encodes CDR1 MNHEY and CDR2 SMNVEV (reference sequence). The length of the CDR3 is 17 residues. This clonotype was detected many times. Its matching antigen is unknown. These records were also assigned to another study, of T cells in Graves' hyperthyroidism and ophthalmopathy. From that second work: Each diagnosis was grounded in clinical symptoms, serum thyroxine and TRAb, thyroid ultrasound, and orbital computed tomography. A set of HTBI primers served as the primers for a first-round RT-PCR of the TCR CDR3. In the blood, most expanded thyroid clonotypes above 0.001 appeared as well.

This specimen consisted of peripheral blood mononuclear cells (PBMCs), obtained at new diagnosis, from a patient treated with antithyroid drugs. The chain combines TRBV27 with TRBJ2-3; 11 bases map to TRBD2. This receptor was taken from a man aged 40-55 years with Graves disease. DNA of the CDR3: TGTGCCAGCAGTTTAAGGGCTAGCGGGAGGTTCACAGATACGCAGTATTTT. It yields the protein CASSLRASGRFTDTQYF.